Reported below is one T cell receptor beta chain. A single count supports this clonotype. No antigen is known for it. No much larger clonotype is one base removed from it; base qualities were not supplied. A lone read gives weak evidence. Libraries were built with 5' RACE. TCRdb lists the instrument as Illumina MiSeq. The raw public reads went through TCRdb reprocessing: fastp at Q25, MiXCR clone calling, in-frame beta chains kept. Every entry covers one CDR3 protein and lists the most common genes and DNA from its rows. The sample table records more than 60,000 distinct CDR3 sequences; around 16% of these occur just once. The biggest ten clones account for approximately 4.6% of the sample. The data were obtained in a study of T cells of healthy individuals (dated by TCRdb to the late 2010s). V is pruned by 3 bases and J by 6 bases, leaving 4 bases of the junction without a gene match. The CDR1 and CDR2 encoded by the germline V gene are MGHDK and SYGVNS. Including cysteine and phenylalanine, the CDR3 has 14 amino acids. Only CDR3 DNA remains: 42 bases, in frame from the first base.

This TCR came from a human donor in good health. In this chain, TRBV25-1 is recombined with TRBJ2-1; TRBD2 lines up with 8 middle nucleotides. CDR3 region: CASSDPGGRNEQFF. The sequenced DNA is TGTGCCAGCAGTGATCCGGGGGGGCGCAATGAGCAGTTCTTC.